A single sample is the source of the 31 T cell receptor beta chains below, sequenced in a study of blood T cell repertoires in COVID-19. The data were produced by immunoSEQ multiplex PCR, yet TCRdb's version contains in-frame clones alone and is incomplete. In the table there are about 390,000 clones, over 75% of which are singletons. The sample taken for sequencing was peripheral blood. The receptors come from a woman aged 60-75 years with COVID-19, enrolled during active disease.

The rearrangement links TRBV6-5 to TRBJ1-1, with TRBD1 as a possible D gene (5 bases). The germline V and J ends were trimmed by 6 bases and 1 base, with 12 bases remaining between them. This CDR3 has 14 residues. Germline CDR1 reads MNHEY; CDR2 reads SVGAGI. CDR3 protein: CASRAGGRNTEAFF. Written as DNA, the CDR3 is TGTGCCAGCAGGGCCGGGGGTAGGAACACTGAAGCTTTCTTT.

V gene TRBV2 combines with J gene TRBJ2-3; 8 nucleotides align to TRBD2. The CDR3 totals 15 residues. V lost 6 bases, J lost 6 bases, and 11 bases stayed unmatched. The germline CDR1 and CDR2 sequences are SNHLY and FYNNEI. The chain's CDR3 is CASRALRGGVDTQYF. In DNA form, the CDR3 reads TGTGCCAGCAGGGCCTTACGGGGGGGCGTGGATACGCAGTATTTT.

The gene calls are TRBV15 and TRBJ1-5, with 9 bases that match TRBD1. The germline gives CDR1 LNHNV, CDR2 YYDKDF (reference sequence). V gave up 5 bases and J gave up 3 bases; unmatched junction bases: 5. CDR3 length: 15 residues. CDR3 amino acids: CATSLGTGNNQPQHF. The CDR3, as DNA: TGTGCCACCAGCCTAGGGACAGGGAACAATCAGCCCCAGCATTTT.

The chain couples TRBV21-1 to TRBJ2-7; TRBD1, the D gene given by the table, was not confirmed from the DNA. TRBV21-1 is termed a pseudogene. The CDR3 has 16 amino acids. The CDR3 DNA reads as TGTGCCAGCAGCCGCGCAGGACAGGGGAAAACCTACGAGCAGTACTTC. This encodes CASSRAGQGKTYEQYF.

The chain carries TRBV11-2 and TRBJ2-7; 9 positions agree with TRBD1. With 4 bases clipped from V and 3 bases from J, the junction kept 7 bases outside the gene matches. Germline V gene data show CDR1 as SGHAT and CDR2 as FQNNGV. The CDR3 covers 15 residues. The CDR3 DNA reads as TGTGCCAGCAGCTATGACAGGGGGGCAAACTACGAGCAGTACTTC. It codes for CASSYDRGANYEQYF.

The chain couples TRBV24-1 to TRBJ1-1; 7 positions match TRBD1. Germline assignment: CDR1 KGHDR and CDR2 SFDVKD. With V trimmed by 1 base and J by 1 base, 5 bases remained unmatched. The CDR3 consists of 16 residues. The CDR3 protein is CATSDLQGYRNTEAFF. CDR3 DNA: TGTGCCACCAGTGATTTACAGGGGTATCGGAACACTGAAGCTTTCTTT.

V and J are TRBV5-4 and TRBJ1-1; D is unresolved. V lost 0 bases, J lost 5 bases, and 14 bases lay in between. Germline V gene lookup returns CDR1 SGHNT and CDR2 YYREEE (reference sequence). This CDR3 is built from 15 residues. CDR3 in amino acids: CASSLGTTTITEAFF. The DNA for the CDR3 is TGTGCCAGCAGCTTGGGGACTACTACTATAACTGAAGCTTTCTTT.

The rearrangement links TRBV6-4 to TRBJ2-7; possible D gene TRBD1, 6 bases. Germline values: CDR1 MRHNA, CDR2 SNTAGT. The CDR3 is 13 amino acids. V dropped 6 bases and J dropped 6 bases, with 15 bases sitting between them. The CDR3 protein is CASSQSRGSEQYF. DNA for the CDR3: TGTGCCAGCAGCCAATCCAGGGGAAGCGAGCAGTACTTC.

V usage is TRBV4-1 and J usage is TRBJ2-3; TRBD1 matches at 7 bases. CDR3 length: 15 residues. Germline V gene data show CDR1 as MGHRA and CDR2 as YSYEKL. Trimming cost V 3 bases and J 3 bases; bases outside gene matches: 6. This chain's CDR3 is CASSHRDSRTDTQYF. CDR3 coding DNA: TGCGCCAGCAGCCACCGGGACAGCAGAACAGATACGCAGTATTTT.

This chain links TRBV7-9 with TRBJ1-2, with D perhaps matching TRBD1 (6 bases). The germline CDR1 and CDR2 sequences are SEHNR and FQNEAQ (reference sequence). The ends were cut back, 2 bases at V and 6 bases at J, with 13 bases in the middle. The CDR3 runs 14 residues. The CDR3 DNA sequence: TGTGCCAGCAGCTTAACTACAGGGCTTCATGGCTACACCTTC. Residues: CASSLTTGLHGYTF.

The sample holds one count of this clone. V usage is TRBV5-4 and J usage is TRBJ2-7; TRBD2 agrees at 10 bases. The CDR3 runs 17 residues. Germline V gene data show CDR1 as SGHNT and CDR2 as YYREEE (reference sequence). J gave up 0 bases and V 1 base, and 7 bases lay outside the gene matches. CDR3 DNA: TGTGCCAGCAGCTTGCCTAGCGGGGGCCGAAGCTCCTACGAGCAGTACTTC. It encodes CASSLPSGGRSSYEQYF.

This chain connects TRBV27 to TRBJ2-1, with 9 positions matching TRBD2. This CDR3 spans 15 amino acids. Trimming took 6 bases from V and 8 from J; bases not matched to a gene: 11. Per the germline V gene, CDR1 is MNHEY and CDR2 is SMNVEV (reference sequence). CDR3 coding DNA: TGTGCCAGCAGGAACACGGGCGGGGGGGCCCATGAGCAGTTCTTC. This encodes CASRNTGGGAHEQFF.

As DNA, the CDR3 is TGTGCCAGCAGTTACAAGCGGGGGGGCCAAGAGACCCAGTACTTC. It encodes CASSYKRGGQETQYF. This rearrangement joins TRBV6-2 or TRBV6-3 to TRBJ2-5; TRBD2 aligns across 10 bases. V lost 2 bases, J lost 1 base, and 1 base stayed unmatched. The CDR3 length is 15 residues. In germline, CDR1 is MNHEY, CDR2 SVGEGT.

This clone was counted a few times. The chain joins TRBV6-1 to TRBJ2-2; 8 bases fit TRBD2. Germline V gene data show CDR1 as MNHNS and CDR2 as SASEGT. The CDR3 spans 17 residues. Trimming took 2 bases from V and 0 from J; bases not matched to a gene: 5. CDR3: CASSERAGGTNTGELFF. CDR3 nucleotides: TGTGCCAGCAGTGAACGGGCGGGGGGAACGAACACCGGGGAGCTGTTTTTT.

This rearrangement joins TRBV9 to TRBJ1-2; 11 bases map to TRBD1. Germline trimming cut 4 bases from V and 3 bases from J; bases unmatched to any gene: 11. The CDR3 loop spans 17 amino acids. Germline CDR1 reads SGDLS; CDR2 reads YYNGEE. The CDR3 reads CASSSGTGGVNYYGYTF. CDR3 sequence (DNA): TGTGCCAGCAGCTCCGGGACAGGGGGTGTCAATTACTATGGCTACACCTTC.

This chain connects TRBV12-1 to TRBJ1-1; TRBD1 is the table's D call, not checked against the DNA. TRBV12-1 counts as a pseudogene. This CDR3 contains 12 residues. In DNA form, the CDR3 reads TGTGCCAGCAGCCCCCGTGGGCCTGAAGCTTTCTTT. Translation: CASSPRGPEAFF.

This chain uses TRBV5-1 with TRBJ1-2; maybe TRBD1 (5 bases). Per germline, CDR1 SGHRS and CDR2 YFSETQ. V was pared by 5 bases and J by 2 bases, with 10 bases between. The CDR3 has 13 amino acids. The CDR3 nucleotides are TGCGCCAGCAGTTTACAGGACAACTATGGCTACACCTTC. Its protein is CASSLQDNYGYTF.

The CDR3 bases are TGTGCCAGCAGCGGCGGGACAGGGGGGTATCAGCCCCAGCATTTT. Translated: CASSGGTGGYQPQHF. The chain combines TRBV5-8 with TRBJ1-5; 11 bases match TRBD1. J lost 5 bases, V lost 4 bases, and 5 bases had no gene match. The CDR3 extends over 15 amino acids. CDR1 SGHTS and CDR2 YDEGEE come from the germline V gene.

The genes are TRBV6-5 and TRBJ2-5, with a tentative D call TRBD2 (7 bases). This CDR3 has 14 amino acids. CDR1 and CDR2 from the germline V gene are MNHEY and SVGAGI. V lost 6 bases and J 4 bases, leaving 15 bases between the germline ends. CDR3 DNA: TGTGCCAGCAGAAAGGAGGGAGGGGGAGAGACCCAGTACTTC. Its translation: CASRKEGGGETQYF.

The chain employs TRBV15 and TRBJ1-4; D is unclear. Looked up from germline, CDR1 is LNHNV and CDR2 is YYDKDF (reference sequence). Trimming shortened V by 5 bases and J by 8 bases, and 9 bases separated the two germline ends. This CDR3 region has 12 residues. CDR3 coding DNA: TGTGCCACCAGCTCATCACAGGAAAAACTGTTTTTT. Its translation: CATSSSQEKLFF.

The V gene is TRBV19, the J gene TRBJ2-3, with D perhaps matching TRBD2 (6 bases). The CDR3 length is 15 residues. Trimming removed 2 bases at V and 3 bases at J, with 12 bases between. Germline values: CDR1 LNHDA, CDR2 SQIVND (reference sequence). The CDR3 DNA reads TGTGCCAGTAGTATAATGCGGGGTGGGACAGATACGCAGTATTTT. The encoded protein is CASSIMRGGTDTQYF.

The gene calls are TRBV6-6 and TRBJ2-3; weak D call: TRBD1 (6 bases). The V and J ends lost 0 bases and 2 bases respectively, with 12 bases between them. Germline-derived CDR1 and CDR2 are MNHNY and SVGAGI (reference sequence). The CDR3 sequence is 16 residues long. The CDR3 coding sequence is TGTGCCAGCAGTTACTCTGACAGGCATTACACAGATACGCAGTATTTT. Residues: CASSYSDRHYTDTQYF.

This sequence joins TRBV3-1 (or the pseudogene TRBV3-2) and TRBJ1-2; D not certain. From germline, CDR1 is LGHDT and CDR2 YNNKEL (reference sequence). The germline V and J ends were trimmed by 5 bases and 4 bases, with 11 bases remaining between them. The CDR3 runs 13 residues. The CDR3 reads CASSKSGSYGYTF. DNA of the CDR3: TGTGCCAGCAGCAAATCAGGTTCCTATGGCTACACCTTC.

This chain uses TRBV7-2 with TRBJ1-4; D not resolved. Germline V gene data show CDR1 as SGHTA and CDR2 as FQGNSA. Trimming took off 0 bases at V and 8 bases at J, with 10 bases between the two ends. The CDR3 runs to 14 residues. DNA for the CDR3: TGTGCCAGCAGCTTAGCCACCTGGCGGGAAAAACTGTTTTTT. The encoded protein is CASSLATWREKLFF.

The CDR3 nucleotides read TGTGCCAGCAGTGAGCCGGGACAGGGGGCGAGAGGCTACACCTTC. It translates to CASSEPGQGARGYTF. The rearrangement uses TRBV25-1 and TRBJ1-2; 12 bases line up with TRBD1. V shed 3 bases, J shed 8 bases, and the junction held 7 bases outside the gene matches. This CDR3 is built from 15 residues. Germline V gives CDR1 MGHDK, CDR2 SYGVNS.

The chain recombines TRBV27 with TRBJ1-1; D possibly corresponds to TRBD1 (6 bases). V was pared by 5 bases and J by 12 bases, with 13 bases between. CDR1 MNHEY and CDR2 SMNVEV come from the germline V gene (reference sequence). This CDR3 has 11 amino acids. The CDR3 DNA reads TGTGCCAGCAGTAACTACAGGGAAACTTTCTTT. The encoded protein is CASSNYRETFF.

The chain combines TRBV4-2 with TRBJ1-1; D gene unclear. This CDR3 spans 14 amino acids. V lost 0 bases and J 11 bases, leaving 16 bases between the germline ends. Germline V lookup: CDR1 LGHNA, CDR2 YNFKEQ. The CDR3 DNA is TGTGCCAGCAGCCAAGAATCCCGGAGCCGAGAGGCTTTCTTT. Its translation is CASSQESRSREAFF.

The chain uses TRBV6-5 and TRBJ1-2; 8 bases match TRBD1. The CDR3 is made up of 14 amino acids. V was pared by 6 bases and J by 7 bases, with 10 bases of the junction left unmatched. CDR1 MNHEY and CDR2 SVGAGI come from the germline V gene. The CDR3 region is CASRGLPTGVGYTF. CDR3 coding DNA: TGTGCCAGCAGGGGACTCCCGACAGGGGTTGGCTACACCTTC.

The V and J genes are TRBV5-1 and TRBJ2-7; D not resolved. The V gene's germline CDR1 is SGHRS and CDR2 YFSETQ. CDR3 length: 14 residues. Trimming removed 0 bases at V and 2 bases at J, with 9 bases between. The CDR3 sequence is CASSLASTPYEQYF. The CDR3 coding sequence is TGCGCCAGCAGCTTGGCCAGTACACCCTACGAGCAGTACTTC.

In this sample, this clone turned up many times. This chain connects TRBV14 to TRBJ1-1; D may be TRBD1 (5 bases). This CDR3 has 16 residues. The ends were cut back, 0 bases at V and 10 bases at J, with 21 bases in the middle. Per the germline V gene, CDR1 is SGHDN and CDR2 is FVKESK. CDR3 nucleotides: TGTGCCAGCAGCCAAGATACGGCCTTCGGGGGTCGGGGAGCTTTCTTT. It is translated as CASSQDTAFGGRGAFF.

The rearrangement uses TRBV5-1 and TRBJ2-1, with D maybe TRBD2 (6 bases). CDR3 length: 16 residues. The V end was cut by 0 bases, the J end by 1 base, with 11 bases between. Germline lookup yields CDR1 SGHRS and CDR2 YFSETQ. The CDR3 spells CASSLEIGGSYNEQFF. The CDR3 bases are TGCGCCAGCAGCTTGGAGATCGGGGGTTCCTACAATGAGCAGTTCTTC.